This T cell receptor (beta chain) originates from a study of blood T cell repertoires in COVID-19. The cohort comprised adults aged about 18 to 90 years residing in about two dozen US areas. Cohorts were assigned according to the clinical history that participants reported. Donors of Cohort 3 who recovered were those that had two negative PCRs, clearance, or symptom resolution. The data were produced by immunoSEQ multiplex PCR, yet TCRdb's version contains in-frame clones alone and is incomplete. The sample holds roughly 250,000 clones; approximately 90% are singletons and the top ten take approximately 2%. The TCR was taken from a woman younger than 30 who had recovered from COVID-19. The sequenced material came from PBMCs or T cells enriched from blood (not recorded which).

CDR3 sequence: CASSLSSAITDTQYF. CDR3 nucleotide sequence: TGTGCCAGCAGTTTATCGTCCGCTATCACAGATACGCAGTATTTT. The chain is built from TRBV27 and TRBJ2-3, with unresolved D. In germline, CDR1 is MNHEY, CDR2 SMNVEV (reference sequence). This CDR3 has 15 residues. Trimming stripped 0 bases from V and 2 bases from J, with 9 bases between.